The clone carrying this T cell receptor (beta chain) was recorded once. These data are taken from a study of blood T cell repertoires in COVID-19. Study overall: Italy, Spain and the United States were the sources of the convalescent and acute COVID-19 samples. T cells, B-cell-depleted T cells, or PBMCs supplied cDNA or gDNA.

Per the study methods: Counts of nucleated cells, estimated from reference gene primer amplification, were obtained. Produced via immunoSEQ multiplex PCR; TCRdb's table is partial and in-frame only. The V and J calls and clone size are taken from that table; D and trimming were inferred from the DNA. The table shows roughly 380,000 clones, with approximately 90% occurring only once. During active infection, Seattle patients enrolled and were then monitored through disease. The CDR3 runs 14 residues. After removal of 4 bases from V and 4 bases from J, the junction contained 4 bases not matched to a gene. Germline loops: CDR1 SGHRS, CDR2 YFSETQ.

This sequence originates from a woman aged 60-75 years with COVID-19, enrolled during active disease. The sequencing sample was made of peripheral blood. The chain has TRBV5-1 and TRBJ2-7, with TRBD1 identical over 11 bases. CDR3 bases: TGCGCCAGCAGCCGGGGACAGGGGGGTTACGAGCAGTACTTC. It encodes CASSRGQGGYEQYF.